This T cell receptor (beta chain) was sequenced in a study of T cell repertoires in cytomegalovirus infection (dated by TCRdb to the late 2010s). Broadly, across the study: Alongside well-studied HLA-B-restricted epitopes, the peptide stimulations were aimed at recently identified HLA-C-restricted CMV epitopes, whose presentation resists viral immunomodulation. Donor HLA type was relevant to the analysis, because carriage of CMV infection together with the matching HLA type was indicated by public TCR beta signatures. Results the study describes overall, beyond this receptor: The ex vivo response was dominated by HLA-C-restricted CMV-specific TCR beta clonotypes, and the single most frequent clonotype in two of eight donors was supplied by these HLA-C-restricted clonotypes. In both this cohort and an independent approximately 350-donor cohort, the cumulative frequency of public TCR beta family members distinguished carriers of CMV infection plus the relevant HLA type.

A note on this clonotype: The antigen it recognizes is unknown. Base qualities are not provided; no much larger clone lies one nucleotide away.

The CDR3, from cysteine to phenylalanine, totals 16 residues. Of the read, only the CDR3 DNA is kept; its 48 bases are in frame from base 1. Based on the germline V gene (reference sequence), the CDR1 and CDR2 sequences are LNHDA and SQIVND. The V end loses 4 bases and the J end loses 2 bases, and a stretch of 16 bases separates them. The intended sense of this specimen's treatment or condition label: in vitro stimulation with specific CMV peptide epitopes to enrich CMV-specific T cells. The instrument given in TCRdb is Illumina HiSeq 1500. Using fastp trimming at Q25 and MiXCR clonotype assembly, TCRdb reanalyzed the public sequencing data and kept in-frame beta chains. Duplicate CDR3 protein sequences are folded into a single record with the most common DNA and genes. The table for this sample lists some 920,000 distinct CDR3 sequences; about 33% of them were counted only once. In total, the top ten clones hold around an eighth of the sample.

The TCR sequence derives from a human donor in good health (CMV status not recorded). Some clones in this sample may be carry-over from other donors' samples. The V gene is TRBV19 and the J gene is TRBJ2-3; the D match is possibly TRBD1 or TRBD2, with 5 bases aligned in each. The material sequenced was cultured CD8+ T cells from PBMCs, taken from culture after CMV antigen stimulation. DNA sequence: TGTGCCAGTAGTAAACGGGGCGCTAAGCACACAGATACGCAGTATTTT. Its translation is CASSKRGAKHTDTQYF.